Below, 27 T cell receptor beta chains from the same sample are listed, as sequenced in a study of T cell repertoires in cytomegalovirus infection (dated by TCRdb to between 2018 and 2021). Sequencer: Illumina HiSeq 1500. The public reads were reanalyzed by TCRdb: fastp trimming at Q25, MiXCR alignment, in-frame beta chains only. Rows merge per CDR3 protein into single entries with the most common DNA and genes. This sample holds about 680,000 distinct CDR3 sequences; more than 20% were observed only once. The top ten clonotypes cover around 8% of the sample. Sequencing was done on a sample of CD8+ T cells from PBMCs. Receptors were obtained from a human donor in good health (CMV status not recorded). Some clones in this sample may be carry-over from other donors' samples.

This clonotype was recorded at least ten times. The genes are TRBV6-2 or TRBV6-3 and TRBJ2-7; a weak D match, TRBD2 (6 bases). Trimming took off 2 bases at V and 2 bases at J, with 19 bases between the two ends. Germline V gene data show CDR1 as MNHEY and CDR2 as SVGEGT. The CDR3 has 17 amino acids. CDR3 in DNA: TGTGCCAGCAGTTACCGGGGCGGGGCCCTGCTTCCCTACGAGCAGTACGTC. This translates into CASSYRGGALLPYEQYV.

The chain employs TRBV29-1 and TRBJ1-6; D is perhaps TRBD1 (6 bases). The CDR3 sequence is 13 residues long. The germline V gene has CDR1 SQVTM and CDR2 ANQGSEA. Trimming took 7 bases from V and 3 from J, leaving 10 bases between them. The CDR3 sequence is CSALDSYNSPLHF. The CDR3 region has the DNA TGCAGCGCTCTGGACAGCTATAATTCACCCCTCCACTTT.

The chain couples TRBV29-1 to TRBJ2-2; D unclear. The germline CDR1 and CDR2 sequences are SQVTM and ANQGSEA. V lost 7 bases, J lost 2 bases, and 8 bases lay in between. This CDR3 spans 12 amino acids. The CDR3 reads CSAGHNTGELFF. DNA of the CDR3: TGCAGCGCCGGTCATAACACCGGGGAGCTGTTTTTT.

The rearrangement links TRBV28 to TRBJ2-4; D is undetermined. The CDR3 is made up of 15 amino acids. Germline values: CDR1 MDHEN, CDR2 SYDVKM. The V end lost 5 bases, the J end lost 2 bases, and 13 bases lay between the germline ends. The CDR3 nucleotides are TGTGCCAGCAGTCCCCACCTCTCTTCCAAAAACATTCAGTACTTC. This encodes CASSPHLSSKNIQYF.

The chain couples TRBV5-6 to TRBJ2-1; D possibly corresponds to TRBD1 (5 bases). CDR3 length: 14 amino acids. The V end lost 4 bases, the J end lost 10 bases, and 18 bases lay between the germline ends. Germline V gives CDR1 SGHDT, CDR2 YYEEEE. The CDR3 bases are TGTGCCAGCAGCCCGACAGACGTCTGGCGAGAGCAGTTCTTC. It is translated as CASSPTDVWREQFF.

This clonotype came up a few times. The chain couples TRBV19 to TRBJ2-2; D remains unclear. The germline CDR1 and CDR2 sequences are LNHDA and SQIVND (reference sequence). The V end lost 6 bases, the J end lost 0 bases, and 5 bases lay between the germline ends. This CDR3 has 13 residues. DNA for the CDR3: TGTGCCAGTAGCAGCACGAACACCGGGGAGCTGTTTTTT. Encoded protein: CASSSTNTGELFF.

This chain uses TRBV12-5 with TRBJ2-2; D gene unclear. The CDR3 contains 13 residues. The germline V and J ends were trimmed by 6 bases and 1 base, with 6 bases remaining between them. The V gene's germline CDR1 is LGHNT and CDR2 FRNRAP. The CDR3 nucleotides are TGTGCTAGTGGGGAGAGGAACACCGGGGAGCTGTTTTTT. Its protein is CASGERNTGELFF. Drawing the rest from reference TRBV12-5 and TRBJ2-2, the complete variable domain is DARVTQTPRHKVTEMGQEVTMRCQPILGHNTVFWYRQTMMQGLELLAYFRNRAPLDDSGMPKDRFSAEMPDATLATLKIQPSEPRDSAVYFCASGERNTGELFFGEGSRLTVL.

The chain recombines TRBV6-8 with TRBJ1-4; D is ambiguous. From germline, CDR1 is MNHGY and CDR2 SAAAGT. Trimming shortened V by 0 bases and J by 8 bases, and 13 bases separated the two germline ends. This CDR3 has 15 residues. The CDR3 DNA is TGTGCCAGCAGTTACTCGAGCAGCCTCCGGGAAAAACTGTTTTTT. Its protein is CASSYSSSLREKLFF.

This clonotype came up a few times. This rearrangement joins TRBV7-2 to TRBJ1-1; D remains ambiguous. Germline CDR1 SGHTA, CDR2 FQGNSA. Trimming pared 8 bases from V and 1 base from J, leaving 20 bases between. The length of the CDR3 is 16 residues. The DNA of the CDR3 is TGTGCCAGCGAAAGTCCGAGAGGGAACCCGAACACTGAAGCTTTCTTT. It translates to CASESPRGNPNTEAFF. The variable domain in full, with the rest retrieved from reference TRBV7-2 and TRBJ1-1, is GAGVSQSPSNKVTEKGKDVELRCDPISGHTALYWYRQSLGQGLEFLIYFQGNSAPDKSGLPSDRFSAERTGGSVSTLTIQRTQQEDSAVYLCASESPRGNPNTEAFFGQGTRLTVV.

Turning to this clonotype: This may come from a read error, since a much larger clone is one base off. This chain joins TRBV5-8 and TRBJ2-1; the match to TRBD2 covers 7 bases. Germline CDR1 and CDR2: SGHTS and YDEGEE. The CDR3 extends over 15 amino acids. CDR3 region: CAGSLAASGYNEQFF. CDR3 sequence (DNA): TGTGCCGGCAGCTTGGCCGCTAGCGGATACAATGAGCAGTTCTTC.

CDR3 bases: TGTGCCAGCAGTGAATTCACTAGCGGTATCCAAGAGACCCAGTACTTC. As protein: CASSEFTSGIQETQYF. The chain is built from TRBV25-1 and TRBJ2-5; 8 positions match TRBD2. There are 16 residues in the CDR3. CDR1 is MGHDK, CDR2 SYGVNS, per germline. With 1 base clipped from V and 1 base from J, the junction kept 5 bases outside the gene matches.

The chain employs TRBV7-6 and TRBJ1-4; weak D call: TRBD1 (6 bases). Germline V gene sequence: CDR1 SGHVS, CDR2 FNYEAQ. V was clipped by 2 bases and J by 7 bases, with 11 bases between them. The length of the CDR3 is 14 residues. CDR3 in amino acids: CASSLTGIGEKLFF. Here the CDR3 DNA reads TGTGCCAGCAGCTTAACAGGGATTGGTGAAAAACTGTTTTTT.

A few counts support this clonotype. The chain uses TRBV7-9 and TRBJ1-1; D is ambiguous. Germline loops: CDR1 SEHNR, CDR2 FQNEAQ (reference sequence). The germline V and J ends were trimmed by 5 bases and 4 bases, with 14 bases remaining between them. The CDR3 loop spans 14 amino acids. CDR3 residues: CASSPPGLGTEAFF. CDR3 DNA sequence: TGTGCCAGCAGCCCACCGGGCTTAGGCACTGAAGCTTTCTTT.

The chain couples TRBV7-9 to TRBJ2-5, with D hard to call. V lost 4 bases to trimming and J lost 3 bases, with 18 bases between them. Germline CDR1 is SEHNR and CDR2 is FQNEAQ (reference sequence). This CDR3 contains 16 residues. The CDR3 DNA reads TGTGCCAGCAGCTCCGTTCCCGGGCTTGGGGAAGAGACCCAGTACTTC. It translates to CASSSVPGLGEETQYF.

This clonotype was counted at least ten times. This sequence joins TRBV7-2 and TRBJ2-1; D might be TRBD2 (6 bases). The CDR3 runs 12 residues. Per germline, CDR1 SGHTA and CDR2 FQGNSA. Trimming cost V 5 bases and J 10 bases, with 12 bases left between them. Written as DNA, the CDR3 is TGTGCCAGCAGCCCCTGGGGGGAAGAGCAGTTCTTC. Protein product: CASSPWGEEQFF.

This clonotype was found a few times. The V call is TRBV6-5, the J call TRBJ1-6, with 7 nucleotides matching TRBD1. The CDR3 length is 15 residues. CDR1 MNHEY and CDR2 SVGAGI come from the germline V gene. Germline trimming cut 5 bases from V and 6 bases from J; bases unmatched to any gene: 7. The CDR3 region is CASSLRQGLNSPLHF. The CDR3 DNA follows: TGTGCCAGCAGTCTAAGACAGGGACTTAATTCACCCCTCCACTTT.

The chain employs TRBV7-9 and TRBJ2-3, with a tentative D call TRBD2 (6 bases). The CDR3 consists of 19 residues. The germline gives CDR1 SEHNR, CDR2 FQNEAQ (reference sequence). Trimming stripped 7 bases from V and 0 bases from J, with 26 bases between. In DNA, the CDR3 is TGTGCCAGCAACGGAGAGGGACTGTCTAGCAGAATTAGCACAGATACGCAGTATTTT. It encodes CASNGEGLSSRISTDTQYF.

At least ten counts were recorded for this clonotype. This chain links TRBV7-2 with TRBJ1-1; D is perhaps TRBD1 (5 bases). The germline V and J ends were trimmed by 4 bases and 3 bases, with 15 bases remaining between them. From germline, CDR1 is SGHTA and CDR2 FQGNSA. This CDR3 is built from 15 residues. In DNA form, the CDR3 reads TGTGCCAGCAGCTCATGGGACTCTGGGGACACTGAAGCTTTCTTT. Its translation is CASSSWDSGDTEAFF.

A word on this clonotype: One junction end does not reproduce the germline sequence, and a read error may be involved. The rearrangement links TRBV25-1 to TRBJ1-1; D remains ambiguous. The CDR3 extends over 13 amino acids. Germline CDR1 reads MGHDK; CDR2 reads SYGVNS. CDR3 amino acids: CASSVHQNTEDFF. The CDR3 nucleotides are TGTGCCAGCAGTGTACATCAGAACACTGAAGATTTCTTT.

V usage is TRBV6-5 and J usage is TRBJ1-6; maybe TRBD1 (5 bases). Germline values: CDR1 MNHEY, CDR2 SVGAGI. This CDR3 spans 17 amino acids. V lost 4 bases and J lost 4, with 17 bases in between. Written as DNA, the CDR3 is TGTGCCAGCAGTTTTAGCGGCCAAGGGGAGTATAATTCACCCCTCCACTTT. Translated: CASSFSGQGEYNSPLHF.

At least ten counts were recorded for this clonotype. The J gene is TRBJ2-2, the V gene TRBV7-2, with TRBD1 matching 9 bases. The CDR3 loop spans 14 amino acids. The junction had 4 bases not matched to a gene; V was cut back by 6 bases and J by 5 bases. Germline V gene data show CDR1 as SGHTA and CDR2 as FQGNSA. The CDR3 nucleotides are TGTGCCAGCAGACGTGGACAGGGGACCGGGGAGCTGTTTTTT. It yields the protein CASRRGQGTGELFF.

The chain carries TRBV2 and TRBJ2-7; D unclear. The length of the CDR3 is 12 residues. Trimming took 8 bases from V and 0 from J, leaving 8 bases between them. Germline assignment: CDR1 SNHLY and CDR2 FYNNEI. The CDR3 coding sequence is TGTGCCAGCCTTTTTCCCTCCTACGAGCAGTACTTC. Translating it yields CASLFPSYEQYF.

The chain employs TRBV15 and TRBJ2-1; tentative D call: TRBD1 (6 bases). V dropped 5 bases and J dropped 0 bases, with 11 bases sitting between them. CDR1 and CDR2 from the germline V gene are LNHNV and YYDKDF (reference sequence). This CDR3 has 15 residues. The CDR3: CATSFDRSSYNEQFF. The CDR3 DNA sequence: TGTGCCACCAGCTTCGACAGGAGCTCCTACAATGAGCAGTTCTTC.

The chain is built from TRBV20-1 and TRBJ1-6; 10 bases line up with TRBD1. CDR1 is DFQATT and CDR2 is SNEGSKA in the germline V gene (reference sequence). V lost 3 bases, J lost 14 bases, and 10 bases stayed unmatched. The CDR3 is made up of 14 amino acids. The CDR3 protein is CSASAPGQGFTLHF. CDR3 DNA: TGCAGTGCTAGCGCCCCGGGACAGGGGTTCACCCTCCACTTT.

As regards this clonotype: A read error may produce the germline difference seen at one junction end. The J gene is TRBJ1-1, the V gene TRBV13; D remains unclear. The CDR3 consists of 14 residues. Germline CDR1 is PRHDT and CDR2 is FYEKMQ (reference sequence). The DNA for the CDR3 is TGTGCCAGCAACTTAACCGGAGCGAACACTGAAGCTTTCTTT. This translates into CASNLTGANTEAFF. The whole variable domain, remainder taken from reference TRBV13 and TRBJ1-1, is AAGVIQSPRHLIKEKRETATLKCYPIPRHDTVYWYQQGPGQDPQFLISFYEKMQSDKGSIPDRFSAQQFSDYHSELNMSSLELGDSALYFCASNLTGANTEAFFGQGTRLTVV.

This clonotype was seen ten or more times. The chain is built from TRBV7-8 and TRBJ2-3; the D is unclear. Germline V gene lookup returns CDR1 SGHVS and CDR2 FQNEAQ. Trimming took 5 bases from V and 1 from J, leaving 13 bases between them. The CDR3 loop spans 15 amino acids. The CDR3 region is CASSPTRSGTDTQYF. CDR3 in DNA: TGTGCCAGCAGCCCGACACGGTCGGGCACAGATACGCAGTATTTT.

This clonotype was seen more than once but under ten times. The V call is TRBV2, the J call TRBJ1-2; perhaps TRBD1 as D (5 bases). The germline V and J ends were trimmed by 2 bases and 6 bases, with 10 bases remaining between them. Germline lookup yields CDR1 SNHLY and CDR2 FYNNEI. The CDR3 is 13 residues long. The CDR3 DNA sequence: TGTGCCAGCAGTGAAAGGGCAGGGAATGGCTACACCTTC. This translates into CASSERAGNGYTF.